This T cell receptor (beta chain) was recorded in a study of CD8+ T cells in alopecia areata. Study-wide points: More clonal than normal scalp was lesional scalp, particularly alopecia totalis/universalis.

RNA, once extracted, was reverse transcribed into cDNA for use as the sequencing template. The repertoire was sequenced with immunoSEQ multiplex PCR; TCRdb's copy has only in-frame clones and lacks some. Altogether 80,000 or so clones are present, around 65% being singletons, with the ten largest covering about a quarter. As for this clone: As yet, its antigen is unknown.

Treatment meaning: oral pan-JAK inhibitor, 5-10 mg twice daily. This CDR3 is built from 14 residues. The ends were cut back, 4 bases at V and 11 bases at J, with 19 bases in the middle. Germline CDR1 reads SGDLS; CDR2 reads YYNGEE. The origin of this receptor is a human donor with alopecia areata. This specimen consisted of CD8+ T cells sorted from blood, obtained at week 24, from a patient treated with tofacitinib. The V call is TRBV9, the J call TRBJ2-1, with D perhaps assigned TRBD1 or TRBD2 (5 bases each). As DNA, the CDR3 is TGTGCCAGCAGCTCCGGCGCCGAGGGGAGTAAGCAGTTCTTC. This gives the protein CASSSGAEGSKQFF.